This T cell receptor beta chain was identified in a study of T cell changes during pregnancy in multiple sclerosis (dated by TCRdb to between 2019 and 2020). At the level of the whole study: The study looked at changes in the T cell repertoire across pregnancy in women with multiple sclerosis.

A word on this clone: The target of this receptor is not known. No qualities accompany the bases; no much larger clone lies one base away.

The junction carries 5 bases between V and J, which are trimmed by 0 bases and 4 bases respectively. Its CDR3 holds 13 amino acids, cysteine through phenylalanine. Here the CDR3 DNA is all that survives: 39 bases in frame from base 1. CDR1 and CDR2, per the germline V gene, are SGHRS and YFSETQ. Library creation used the immunoSEQ multiplex PCR assay. TCRdb carries this immuneACCESS record with in-frame sequences only. Its versions omit some clonotypes, under half of them owing to an unresolved V gene in the studies checked, with the rest unexplained. This sample holds nearly 25,000 clones; around 89% were observed only once. The ten top clones hold around 0.7% of the sample.

The clonotype originates from a female donor in good health, enrolled as a control in a pregnancy study. The V gene is TRBV5-1 and the J gene is TRBJ1-3, with the D gene call left open. Sample: CD4+ T cells from peripheral blood mononuclear cells, taken in the first trimester of pregnancy. The DNA is as follows: TGCGCCAGCAGCTTGGGGCGGGGAAACACCATATATTTT. This translates into CASSLGRGNTIYF.